This is a list of T cell receptor beta chains from one sample in a study of blood T cell repertoires in COVID-19. Sequenced by immunoSEQ multiplex PCR; TCRdb stores in-frame clones only, minus some. Of 150,000 or so clones in the sample, 80% to 90% were seen once. The sample consisted of peripheral blood. These receptors came from a human donor in a cohort sampled during active COVID-19. CDR3s include the opening cysteine and the closing phenylalanine or tryptophan. D genes are given only for firm matches.

CDR3,DNA,V,J,length,D
CASSSQGGETQYF,TGTGCCAGCAGCTCACAGGGTGGAGAGACCCAGTACTTC,TRBV6-5,TRBJ2-5,13,NA
CASSPRWNEQFF,TGTGCCAGCAGCCCCAGGTGGAATGAGCAGTTCTTC,TRBV5-4,TRBJ2-1,12,NA
CASTRTSGGGRDTQYF,TGTGCCAGCACGCGGACTAGCGGGGGGGGGCGAGATACGCAGTATTTT,TRBV27,TRBJ2-3,16,TRBD2
CASSLEGQGRSPLHF,TGTGCCAGCAGCTTGGAGGGACAGGGCCGATCACCCCTCCACTTT,TRBV5-6,TRBJ1-6,15,TRBD1
CASSFAQRNSPLHF,TGTGCCAGCAGCTTCGCACAGAGAAATTCACCCCTCCACTTT,TRBV5-4,TRBJ1-6,14,NA
CASSPNWGGDTIYF,TGTGCCAGCAGCCCCAATTGGGGAGGGGACACCATATATTTT,TRBV3-1/TRBV3-2,TRBJ1-3,14,NA
CASSLALGQGINEQFF,TGTGCCAGCAGCTTAGCTCTGGGACAGGGTATCAATGAGCAGTTCTTC,TRBV7-8,TRBJ2-1,16,TRBD1
CASRTAGGFYNEQFF,TGTGCCAGTAGGACCGCAGGTGGCTTTTACAATGAGCAGTTCTTC,TRBV19,TRBJ2-1,15,NA
CASRAYGTRGGETQYF,TGTGCCAGCAGGGCATACGGGACTAGAGGCGGAGAGACCCAGTACTTC,TRBV2,TRBJ2-5,16,TRBD2
CASSLLAGGSTDTQYF,TGTGCCAGCAGCCTGTTGGCGGGGGGGAGCACAGATACGCAGTATTTT,TRBV5-6,TRBJ2-3,16,TRBD2
CASSSGYSHTEAFF,TGTGCCAGCAGCTCGGGGTACAGCCACACTGAAGCTTTCTTT,TRBV7-8,TRBJ1-1,14,NA
CASSYQGGLAGIYNEQFF,TGTGCCAGCAGCTATCAAGGGGGACTAGCGGGGATTTACAATGAGCAGTTCTTC,TRBV7-3,TRBJ2-1,18,TRBD2
CASSRTGTGDWDTQYF,TGTGCCAGCAGCAGGACCGGGACAGGGGATTGGGATACGCAGTATTTT,TRBV7-9,TRBJ2-3,16,TRBD1